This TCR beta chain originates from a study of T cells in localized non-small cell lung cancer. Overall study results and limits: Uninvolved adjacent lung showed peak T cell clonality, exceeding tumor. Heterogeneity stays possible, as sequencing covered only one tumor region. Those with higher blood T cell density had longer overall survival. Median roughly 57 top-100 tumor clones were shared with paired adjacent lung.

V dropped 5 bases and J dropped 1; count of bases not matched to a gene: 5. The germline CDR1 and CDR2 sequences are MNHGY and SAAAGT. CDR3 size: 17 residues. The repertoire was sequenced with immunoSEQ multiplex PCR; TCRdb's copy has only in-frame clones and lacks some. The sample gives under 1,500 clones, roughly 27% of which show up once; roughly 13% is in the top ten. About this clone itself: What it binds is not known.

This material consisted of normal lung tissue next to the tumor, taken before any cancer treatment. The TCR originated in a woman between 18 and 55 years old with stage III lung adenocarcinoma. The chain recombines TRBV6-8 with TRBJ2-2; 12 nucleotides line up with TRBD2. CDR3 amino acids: CASSPLAGGRNTGELFF. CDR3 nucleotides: TGTGCCAGCAGTCCCCTAGCGGGGGGGAGGAACACCGGGGAGCTGTTTTTT.